Listed here is a single T cell receptor (beta chain). Its target is not known. Some clones are missing from TCRdb's copy, which holds only in-frame ones; the method was immunoSEQ multiplex PCR. The sample includes about 50,000 clones, roughly nine tenths of them seen just once. Germline V gene lookup returns CDR1 SGHVS and CDR2 FNYEAQ. Trimming shortened V by 2 bases and J by 0 bases, and 25 bases separated the two germline ends. The CDR3 length is 20 residues. Mixed chimerism was transient after nonmyeloablative marrow transplants from related graft donors. CD4+CD25+CD127- Tregs, CD4+CD25- non-Tregs, CD4 and CD8 cells were sorted. The sample belongs to a study of Tregs in tolerant kidney transplant recipients. Study observations and caveats: In tolerant patients, donor-specific Tregs outgrew total Tregs, suggesting antigen-driven expansion.

The source material was CD8+ T cells from blood (PBMCs), sampled 12 months after the transplant. This sequence originates from a human patient who received a combined kidney and bone marrow transplant. Some T cells may have come from the graft donor. The J gene is TRBJ1-1, the V gene TRBV7-6; D is undetermined. Here the CDR3 DNA reads TGTGCCAGCAGCTTACCTAACAACTTTTCGCCGGCGACTTTGAACACTGAAGCTTTCTTT. Its protein product is CASSLPNNFSPATLNTEAFF.